The 23 T cell receptor beta chains below all came from one sample that was sequenced in a study of blood T cell repertoires in COVID-19. Profiling relied on immunoSEQ multiplex PCR, and the TCRdb table lists in-frame clones only, not all of them. The top ten hold roughly 1.2% of the sample, which has approximately 180,000 clones, roughly nine tenths seen once. The sequencing sample was made of PBMCs or T cells enriched from blood (not recorded which). These receptors were obtained from a human donor with acute COVID-19. The donor label of this sample is uncertain.

This chain uses TRBV6-4 with TRBJ2-3; 9 positions match TRBD2. V lost 5 bases and J lost 4; bases outside the gene matches: 7. The germline gives CDR1 MRHNA, CDR2 SNTAGT. This CDR3 has 15 residues. In nucleotides, the CDR3 is TGTGCCAGCAGTCGCGGGGGGGCCAATGCAGATACGCAGTATTTT. This gives the protein CASSRGGANADTQYF.

The chain recombines TRBV19 with TRBJ2-1, with D perhaps TRBD1 (6 bases). Looked up from germline, CDR1 is LNHDA and CDR2 is SQIVND (reference sequence). The germline V and J ends were trimmed by 5 bases and 3 bases, with 20 bases remaining between them. The CDR3 extends over 17 amino acids. In DNA form, the CDR3 reads TGTGCCAGTAGTCCAACCCCCATGGACAGTATCTACAATGAGCAGTTCTTC. Translating gives CASSPTPMDSIYNEQFF.

The V and J genes are TRBV5-1 and TRBJ2-3; D call uncertain. From germline, CDR1 is SGHRS and CDR2 YFSETQ. Trimming left V 0 bases short and J 4 bases short, with 3 bases between. CDR3 length: 12 amino acids. CDR3 protein: CASSLASDTQYF. The CDR3 DNA follows: TGCGCCAGCAGCTTGGCCTCAGATACGCAGTATTTT. The variable domain in full, with the rest retrieved from reference TRBV5-1 and TRBJ2-3, is KAGVTQTPRYLIKTRGQQVTLSCSPISGHRSVSWYQQTPGQGLQFLFEYFSETQRNKGNFPGRFSGRQFSNSRSEMNVSTLELGDSALYLCASSLASDTQYFGPGTRLTVL.

V usage is TRBV5-1 and J usage is TRBJ2-3, with 11 bases that match TRBD1. Germline CDR1 is SGHRS and CDR2 is YFSETQ. V trimming: 3 bases; J trimming: 5 bases; junction bases outside the gene matches: 5. The CDR3 spans 15 residues. CDR3 bases: TGCGCCAGCAGCTCGGGACAGGGGGTCCAAGATACGCAGTATTTT. Amino acids: CASSSGQGVQDTQYF.

This clone is a singleton in its sample. The chain employs TRBV4-1 and TRBJ2-1, with 8 bases identical to TRBD2. Germline V CDR1 and CDR2: MGHRA, YSYEKL. The V segment lost 0 bases and the J segment 6 bases; nucleotides outside the gene matches: 4. The CDR3 is 15 residues long. CDR3 coding DNA: TGCGCCAGCAGCCAAGATCGGACTAGCACCAATGAGCAGTTCTTC. Translation gives CASSQDRTSTNEQFF.

This clone came up many times. Other DNA sequences in this sample translate to the same CDR3. The chain is built from TRBV5-1 and TRBJ2-7; D gene unclear. Trimming shortened V by 3 bases and J by 1 base, and 2 bases separated the two germline ends. This CDR3 is 11 amino acids long. The germline V gene encodes CDR1 SGHRS and CDR2 YFSETQ. CDR3 loop: CASSSSYEQYF. In DNA form, the CDR3 reads TGCGCCAGCAGCTCTTCCTACGAGCAGTACTTC.

The chain is built from TRBV18 and TRBJ2-5; D perhaps matches TRBD2 (7 bases). This CDR3 has 17 amino acids. V gave up 1 base and J gave up 1 base, with 16 bases separating them. From germline, CDR1 is KGHSH and CDR2 LQKENI. The CDR3 DNA follows: TGTGCCAGCTCACCACGGGAGGGAAACAGGGCCCAAGAGACCCAGTACTTC. This codes for CASSPREGNRAQETQYF.

CDR3 residues: CASSQAGQGDEQYF. In DNA, the CDR3 is TGTGCCAGCAGCCAAGCCGGACAGGGGGACGAGCAGTACTTC. The chain combines TRBV4-2 with TRBJ2-7, with 10 bases matching TRBD1. Germline V gene data show CDR1 as LGHNA and CDR2 as YNFKEQ. The CDR3 is 14 amino acids. The V segment lost 1 base and the J segment 5 bases; nucleotides outside the gene matches: 2.

The rearrangement links TRBV25-1 to TRBJ2-7; D is undetermined. Trimming cost V 8 bases and J 5 bases, with 10 bases left between them. Germline loops: CDR1 MGHDK, CDR2 SYGVNS. This CDR3 spans 11 amino acids. The CDR3 DNA is TGTGCCAGCTGCTATTTGGACGAGCAGTACTTC. It encodes CASCYLDEQYF.

The rearrangement uses TRBV5-1 and TRBJ2-5, with 7 bases that match TRBD1. The J segment lost 5 bases and the V segment lost 3 bases, leaving 7 bases of the junction unmatched. This CDR3 contains 14 residues. Per the germline V gene, CDR1 is SGHRS and CDR2 is YFSETQ. The CDR3 coding sequence is TGCGCCAGCAGCTCCAGGGGGTATGGGGAGACCCAGTACTTC. This translates into CASSSRGYGETQYF.

V gene TRBV5-1 combines with J gene TRBJ1-1; possible D gene TRBD1, 6 bases. In germline, CDR1 is SGHRS, CDR2 YFSETQ. V was pared by 4 bases and J by 5 bases, with 24 bases between. This CDR3 comprises 17 residues. The CDR3 bases are TGCGCCAGCAGCGCCCCCCCAGAGGGGCAGGGGCGTACTGAAGCTTTCTTT. Its translation is CASSAPPEGQGRTEAFF.

The genes are TRBV6-5 and TRBJ2-3, with TRBD2 identical over 10 bases. The germline V gene has CDR1 MNHEY and CDR2 SVGAGI. This CDR3 region has 15 residues. Losses at the gene ends were 6 bases for V and 1 base for J; bases not matched to a gene: 4. CDR3 in DNA: TGTGCCAGCAGGCGACTAGCGGGCGGCACAGATACGCAGTATTTT. It codes for CASRRLAGGTDTQYF.

V and J are TRBV27 and TRBJ1-1; 9 nucleotides match TRBD1. The germline CDR1 and CDR2 sequences are MNHEY and SMNVEV (reference sequence). V shed 4 bases, J shed 1 base, and the junction held 4 bases outside the gene matches. CDR3 length equals 15 residues. The CDR3 sequence: CASSSQGASNTEAFF. The CDR3 DNA sequence: TGTGCCAGCAGTTCACAGGGGGCTTCGAACACTGAAGCTTTCTTT.

The chain has TRBV9 and TRBJ2-3; 9 bases map to TRBD1. This CDR3 region has 15 residues. From germline, CDR1 is SGDLS and CDR2 YYNGEE. V lost 0 bases, J lost 5 bases, and 4 bases stayed unmatched. CDR3 DNA sequence: TGTGCCAGCAGCGTAGTGGGACAGGGCATAGATACGCAGTATTTT. Translated: CASSVVGQGIDTQYF.

The count of this clone is one. The genes are TRBV6-2 or TRBV6-3 and TRBJ1-2; D gene ambiguous. The germline V gene encodes CDR1 MNHEY and CDR2 SVGEGT. The CDR3 is 17 residues long. V dropped 2 bases and J dropped 0 bases, with 16 bases sitting between them. The CDR3 nucleotides are TGTGCCAGCAGTTACGATCACCGGAGGGATTCTAACTATGGCTACACCTTC. The encoded protein is CASSYDHRRDSNYGYTF.

This chain joins TRBV10-3 and TRBJ2-2; a weak D match, TRBD1 (6 bases). The CDR3 is made up of 13 amino acids. Deletions cut 5 bases from V and 6 bases from J, with 10 bases between. CDR1 and CDR2 (germline): ENHRY, SYGVKD. CDR3 protein: CAISLGAAGELFF. The CDR3 nucleotides are TGTGCCATCAGTCTGGGGGCGGCCGGGGAGCTGTTTTTT.

This sequence joins TRBV5-4 and TRBJ1-2, with 8 bases aligning to TRBD1. The CDR3 sequence is 12 residues long. J was trimmed by 7 bases and V by 4 bases; bases with no gene match: 3. Germline V gene lookup returns CDR1 SGHNT and CDR2 YYREEE (reference sequence). DNA for the CDR3: TGTGCCAGCAGCGAGGACAGGGTTGGCTACACCTTC. It translates to CASSEDRVGYTF.

This rearrangement joins TRBV19 to TRBJ2-1; no definite D call. Germline CDR1 is LNHDA and CDR2 is SQIVND (reference sequence). V lost 1 base and J 8 bases, leaving 9 bases between the germline ends. The CDR3 consists of 13 residues. CDR3 nucleotides: TGTGCCAGTAGTATAGCCTCTCGGGATGAGCAGTTCTTC. This encodes CASSIASRDEQFF.

The CDR3 protein is CASSRTSGENTGELFF. The DNA of the CDR3 is TGTGCCAGTAGTCGGACTAGCGGGGAGAACACCGGGGAGCTGTTTTTT. The chain recombines TRBV19 with TRBJ2-2, with 12 bases lining up with TRBD2. CDR1 and CDR2 from the germline V gene are LNHDA and SQIVND (reference sequence). After removal of 5 bases from V and 1 base from J, the junction contained 2 bases not matched to a gene. The CDR3 covers 16 residues.

The rearrangement links TRBV30 to TRBJ1-5, with D perhaps TRBD1 (5 bases). Germline values: CDR1 GTSNPN, CDR2 SVGIG (reference sequence). This CDR3 contains 15 residues. The V and J ends lost 2 bases and 1 base respectively, with 12 bases between them. The CDR3 coding sequence is TGTGCCTGGAGTCCGGGACGGGGGAGCAATCAGCCCCAGCATTTT. Translation: CAWSPGRGSNQPQHF.

The chain employs TRBV4-1 and TRBJ1-5; D is unclear. Germline V gives CDR1 MGHRA, CDR2 YSYEKL. Between the trimmed V and J ends, which lost 3 bases and 0 bases, there was a span of 6 bases. CDR3 length: 14 residues. The chain's CDR3 is CASSHTTSNQPQHF. CDR3 DNA: TGCGCCAGCAGCCACACAACTAGCAATCAGCCCCAGCATTTT.

The V call is TRBV4-3, the J call TRBJ2-7; 7 positions match TRBD1. This CDR3 is 13 amino acids long. The germline V gene has CDR1 LGHNA and CDR2 YSLEER. V gave up 0 bases and J gave up 6 bases; unmatched junction bases: 2. The CDR3 nucleotides are TGCGCCAGCAGCCAAGATTCAGGGGGCGAGCAGTACTTC. As protein: CASSQDSGGEQYF.

The genes are TRBV12-3 or TRBV12-4 and TRBJ1-5; a weak D match, TRBD1 (6 bases). The CDR3 is 11 amino acids. V gave up 6 bases and J gave up 10 bases, with 10 bases separating them. The CDR3 DNA reads as TGTGCCAGCAGGGGGGCCGGACCCCAGCATTTT. This codes for CASRGAGPQHF.